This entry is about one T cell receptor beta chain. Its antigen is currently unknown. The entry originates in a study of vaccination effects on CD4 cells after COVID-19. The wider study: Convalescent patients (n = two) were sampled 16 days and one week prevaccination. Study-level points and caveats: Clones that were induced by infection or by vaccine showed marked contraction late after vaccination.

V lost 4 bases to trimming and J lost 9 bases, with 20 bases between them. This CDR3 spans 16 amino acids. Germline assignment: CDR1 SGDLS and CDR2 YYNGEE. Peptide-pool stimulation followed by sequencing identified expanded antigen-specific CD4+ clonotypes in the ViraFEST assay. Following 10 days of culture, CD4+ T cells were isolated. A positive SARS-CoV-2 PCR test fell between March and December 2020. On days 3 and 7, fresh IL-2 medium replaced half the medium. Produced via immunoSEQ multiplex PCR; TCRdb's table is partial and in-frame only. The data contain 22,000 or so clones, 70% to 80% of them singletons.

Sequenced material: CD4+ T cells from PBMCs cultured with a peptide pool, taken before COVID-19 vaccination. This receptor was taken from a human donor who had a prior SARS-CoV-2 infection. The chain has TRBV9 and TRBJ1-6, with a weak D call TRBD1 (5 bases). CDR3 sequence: CASSSRGNPRGSPLHF. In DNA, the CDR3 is TGTGCCAGCAGCTCCCGGGGGAACCCGCGGGGTTCACCCCTCCACTTT.